These 2 T cell receptor beta chains were sequenced from one sample in a study of spatial heterogeneity in lung cancer (dated by TCRdb to about 2019). The meaning of the sample's time point label: blood at routine non-recurrence follow-up after resection. Library preparation used 5' RACE. The sample was run on a NextSeq 500. In-frame beta chains were kept once TCRdb had trimmed the public reads at Q25 with fastp and called clones with MiXCR. One record per CDR3 amino acid sequence lists the most common genes and DNA. The sample table shows about 36,000 distinct CDR3 sequences, and around 7.6% are seen once. The top ten hold around 9.4% of the sample. Specimen: PBMCs, collected at follow-up. These receptor sequences come from a male donor with early-stage non-small cell lung cancer.

This clonotype was found many times. The chain recombines TRBV20-1 with TRBJ2-3, with D possibly TRBD1 on 6 matching bases. V gave up 5 bases and J gave up 3 bases, with 12 bases separating them. The CDR3 has 13 residues. Germline CDR1 reads DFQATT; CDR2 reads SNEGSKA (reference sequence). The CDR3: CSALITGTDTQYF. CDR3 nucleotide sequence: TGCAGTGCTCTTATTACAGGGACAGATACGCAGTATTTT.

V is TRBV5-6 and J is TRBJ1-6; 10 bases are a match to TRBD1. V dropped 3 bases and J dropped 11; count of bases not matched to a gene: 8. Per germline, CDR1 SGHDT and CDR2 YYEEEE. The CDR3 is 15 amino acids. The CDR3 DNA follows: TGTGCCAGCAGCTACTACGGGACAGGGGTGGCACCCCTCCACTTT. Encoded protein: CASSYYGTGVAPLHF.